This T cell receptor beta chain was documented in a study of T-cell memory formation after mild COVID-19. Notes on the study in general: Some responding clones appeared in pre-infection memory, suggesting cross-reactive memory joined.

CDR1 is LGHDT and CDR2 is YNNKEL in the germline V gene (reference sequence). V shed 5 bases and J 8 bases; nucleotides not matched to a gene: 7. This CDR3 spans 13 amino acids. TCRdb used MiXCR to reprocess the 5' RACE reads, holding one entry per CDR3 protein. The sample consists of just over 200,000 distinct CDR3 sequences, more than 8% of them appearing once. This clonotype was seen a handful of times. The antigen remains undetermined. J is TRBJ2-3 and V is TRBV3-1; 7 nucleotides match TRBD1. The clonotype originates from a young man who had mild COVID-19 (a few samples of this study predate the infection). Cell type and time point are not known. The sequencing sample was made of PBMCs or a T cell subset sorted from them (not recorded which). CDR3 protein: CASSALTGTTQYF. The CDR3 nucleotides are TGTGCCAGCAGCGCCCTGACAGGGACTACGCAGTATTTT.